This section outlines one T cell receptor (beta chain) sequence together with its context. This specimen belongs to a study of T-cell reconstitution after alpha-beta-depleted transplantation in children. Unique molecular identifiers were incorporated during preparation of the TCRbeta library. TCRdb called the PCR reads again in MiXCR, with one record for every CDR3 protein. The data hold hundreds of thousands of distinct CDR3 sequences, with roughly an eighth observed a single time. The CDR3 has 15 residues. V was clipped by 6 bases and J by 5 bases; unmatched bases: 12. Material: PBMCs from the stem cell graft donor, obtained from the stem cell graft. The chain joins TRBV12-3 or TRBV12-4 to TRBJ2-5; 7 bases are shared with TRBD1. The clonotype comes from a human donor who donated a stem cell graft to a child with combined immunodeficiency. CDR3 DNA sequence: TGTGCCAGCAGCCAGACAGGGCTGGGAGCGGAGACCCAGTACTTC. It is translated as CASSQTGLGAETQYF.